This TCR beta chain was recorded in a study of circulating and synovial CD4+ cells in juvenile arthritis. Patients with active juvenile idiopathic arthritis donated these samples. Using immunoSEQ multiplex PCR, the repertoire was profiled, and TCRdb retains in-frame clones only, with some absent. The table lists approximately 36,000 clones, around 95% of them singletons. The CDR3 covers 17 residues. Germline V gives CDR1 SGHRS, CDR2 YFSETQ. Trimming cost V 4 bases and J 3 bases, with 22 bases left between them. The sequenced sample consisted of CD4+ T cells from blood. The receptor's source is a human donor with juvenile idiopathic arthritis. The genes are TRBV5-1 and TRBJ1-1, with D possibly being TRBD1 (6 bases). Here the CDR3 reads CASSQLPWGLQDTEAFF. In nucleotides, the CDR3 is TGCGCCAGCAGCCAACTACCTTGGGGGCTACAGGACACTGAAGCTTTCTTT.